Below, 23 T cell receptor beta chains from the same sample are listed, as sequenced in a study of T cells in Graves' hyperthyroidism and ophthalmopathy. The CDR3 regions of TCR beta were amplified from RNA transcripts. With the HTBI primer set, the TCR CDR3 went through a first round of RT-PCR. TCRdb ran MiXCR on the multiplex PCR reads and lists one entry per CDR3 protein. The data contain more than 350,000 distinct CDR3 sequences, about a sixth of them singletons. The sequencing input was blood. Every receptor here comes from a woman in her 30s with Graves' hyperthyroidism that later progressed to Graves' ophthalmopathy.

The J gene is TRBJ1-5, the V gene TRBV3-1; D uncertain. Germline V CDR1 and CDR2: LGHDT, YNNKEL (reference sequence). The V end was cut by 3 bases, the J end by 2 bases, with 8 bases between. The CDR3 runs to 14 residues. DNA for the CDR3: TGTGCCAGCAGCCACAAAGAGGGCAATCAGCCCCAGCATTTT. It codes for CASSHKEGNQPQHF. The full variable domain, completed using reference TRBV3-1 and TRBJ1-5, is DTAVSQTPKYLVTQMGNDKSIKCEQNLGHDTMYWYKQDSKKFLKIMFSYNNKELIINETVPNRFSPKSPDKAHLNLHINSLELGDSAVYFCASSHKEGNQPQHFGDGTRLSIL.

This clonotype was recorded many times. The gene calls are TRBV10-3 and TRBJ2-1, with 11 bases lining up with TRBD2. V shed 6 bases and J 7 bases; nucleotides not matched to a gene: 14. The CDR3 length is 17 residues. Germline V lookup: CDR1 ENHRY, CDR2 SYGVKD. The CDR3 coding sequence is TGTGCCATCAGCGGTTCTTGGGGACTAGCGGAAAAAAATGAGCAGTTCTTC. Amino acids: CAISGSWGLAEKNEQFF.

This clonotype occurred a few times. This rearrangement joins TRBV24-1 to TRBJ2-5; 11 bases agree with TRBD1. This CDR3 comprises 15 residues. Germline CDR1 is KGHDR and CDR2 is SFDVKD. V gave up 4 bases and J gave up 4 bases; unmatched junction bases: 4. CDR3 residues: CATSDADRGRETQYF. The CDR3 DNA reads TGTGCCACCAGTGACGCGGACAGGGGGCGAGAGACCCAGTACTTC.

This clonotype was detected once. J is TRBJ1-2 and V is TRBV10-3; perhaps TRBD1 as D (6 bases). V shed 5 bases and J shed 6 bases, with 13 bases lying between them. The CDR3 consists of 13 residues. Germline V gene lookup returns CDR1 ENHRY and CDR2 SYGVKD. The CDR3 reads CAISRGEGDGYTF. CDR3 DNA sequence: TGTGCCATCAGTAGGGGGGAGGGCGATGGCTACACCTTC.

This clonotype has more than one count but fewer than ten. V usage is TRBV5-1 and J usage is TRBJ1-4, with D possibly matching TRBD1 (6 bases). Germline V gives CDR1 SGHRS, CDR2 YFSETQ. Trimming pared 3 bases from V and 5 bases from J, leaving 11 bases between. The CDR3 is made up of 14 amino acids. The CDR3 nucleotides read TGCGCCAGCAGCTCCGGGACAATCAATGAAAAACTGTTTTTT. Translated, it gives CASSSGTINEKLFF.

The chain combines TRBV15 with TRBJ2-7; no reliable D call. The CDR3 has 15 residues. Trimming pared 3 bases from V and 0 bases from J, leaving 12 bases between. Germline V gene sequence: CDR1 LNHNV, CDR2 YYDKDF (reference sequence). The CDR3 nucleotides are TGTGCCACCAGCAGGGACGAAAGGAGCTCCTACGAGCAGTACTTC. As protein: CATSRDERSSYEQYF.

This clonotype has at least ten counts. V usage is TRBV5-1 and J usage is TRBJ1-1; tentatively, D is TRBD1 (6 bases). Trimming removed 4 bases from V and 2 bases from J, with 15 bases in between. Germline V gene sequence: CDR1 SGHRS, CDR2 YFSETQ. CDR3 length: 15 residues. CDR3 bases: TGCGCCAGCAGCCTGAGGGGGGGGATAAACACTGAAGCTTTCTTT. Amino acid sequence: CASSLRGGINTEAFF.

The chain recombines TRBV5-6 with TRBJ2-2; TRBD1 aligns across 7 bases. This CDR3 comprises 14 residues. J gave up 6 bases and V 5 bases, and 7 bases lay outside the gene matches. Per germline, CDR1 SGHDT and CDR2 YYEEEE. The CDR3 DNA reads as TGTGCCAGCAGTCAACAGGGGTACCCCGGGGAGCTGTTTTTT. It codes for CASSQQGYPGELFF.

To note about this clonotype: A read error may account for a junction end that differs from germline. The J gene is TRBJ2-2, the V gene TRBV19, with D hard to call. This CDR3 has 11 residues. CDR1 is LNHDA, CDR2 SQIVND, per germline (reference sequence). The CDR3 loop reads CVSFDTGELFF. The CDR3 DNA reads TGTGTCAGTTTCGACACCGGGGAGCTGTTTTTT.

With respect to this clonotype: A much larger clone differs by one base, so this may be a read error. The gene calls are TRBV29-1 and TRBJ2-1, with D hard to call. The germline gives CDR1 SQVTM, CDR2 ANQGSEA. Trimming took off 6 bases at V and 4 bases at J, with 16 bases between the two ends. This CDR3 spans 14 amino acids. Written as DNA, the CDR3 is TGCAGCGTACTGCAGGTCAATCAATACAATGAGCAGTTCTTC. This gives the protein CSVLQVNQYNEQFF.

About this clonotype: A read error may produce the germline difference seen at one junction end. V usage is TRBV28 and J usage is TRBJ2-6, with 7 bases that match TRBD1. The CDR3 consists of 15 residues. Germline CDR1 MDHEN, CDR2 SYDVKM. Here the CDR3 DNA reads TGTGCTAGCAGTTTTCAGGGGGATGGGGCCAACGCCCTGACTTTC. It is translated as CASSFQGDGANALTF.

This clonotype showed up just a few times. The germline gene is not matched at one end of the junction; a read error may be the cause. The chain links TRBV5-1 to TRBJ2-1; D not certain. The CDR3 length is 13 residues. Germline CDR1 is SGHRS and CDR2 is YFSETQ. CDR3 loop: CASSPHSDNEQFF. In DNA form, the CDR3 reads TGCGCCAGCAGTCCTCACTCCGACAATGAGCAGTTCTTC.

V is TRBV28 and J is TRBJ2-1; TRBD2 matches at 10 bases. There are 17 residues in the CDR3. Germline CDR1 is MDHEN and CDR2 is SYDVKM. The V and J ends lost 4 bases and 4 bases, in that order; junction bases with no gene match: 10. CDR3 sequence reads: CASSSNEGAGGYNEQFF. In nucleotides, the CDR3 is TGTGCCAGCAGTTCCAATGAAGGAGCGGGAGGGTACAATGAGCAGTTCTTC. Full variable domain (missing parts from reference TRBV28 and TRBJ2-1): DVKVTQSSRYLVKRTGEKVFLECVQDMDHENMFWYRQDPGLGLRLIYFSYDVKMKEKGDIPEGYSVSREKKERFSLILESASTNQTSMYLCASSSNEGAGGYNEQFFGPGTRLTVL.

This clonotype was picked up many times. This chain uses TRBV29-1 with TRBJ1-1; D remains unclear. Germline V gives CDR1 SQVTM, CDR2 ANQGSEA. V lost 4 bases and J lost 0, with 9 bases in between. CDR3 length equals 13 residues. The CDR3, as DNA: TGCAGCGTTGTACCGGGGATGAACACTGAAGCTTTCTTT. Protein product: CSVVPGMNTEAFF.

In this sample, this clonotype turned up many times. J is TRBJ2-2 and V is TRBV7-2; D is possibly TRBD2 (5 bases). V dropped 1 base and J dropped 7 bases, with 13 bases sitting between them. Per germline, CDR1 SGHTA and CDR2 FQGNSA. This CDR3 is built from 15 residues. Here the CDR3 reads CASSLVQSRVGELFF. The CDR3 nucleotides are TGTGCCAGCAGCTTAGTACAGTCGAGGGTCGGGGAGCTGTTTTTT.

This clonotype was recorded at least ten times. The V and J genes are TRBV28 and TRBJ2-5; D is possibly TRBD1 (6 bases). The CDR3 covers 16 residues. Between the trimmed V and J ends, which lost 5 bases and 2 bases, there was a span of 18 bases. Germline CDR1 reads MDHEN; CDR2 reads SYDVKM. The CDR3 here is CASSPRDTWAQETQYF. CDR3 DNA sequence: TGTGCCAGCAGTCCCCGGGACACATGGGCTCAAGAGACCCAGTACTTC.

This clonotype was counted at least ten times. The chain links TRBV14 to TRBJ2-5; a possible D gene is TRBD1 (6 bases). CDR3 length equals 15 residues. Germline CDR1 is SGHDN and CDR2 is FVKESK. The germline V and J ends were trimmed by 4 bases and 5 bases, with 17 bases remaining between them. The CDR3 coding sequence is TGTGCCAGCAGCCCTCTTCAGGGGTTTCGGGAGACCCAGTACTTC. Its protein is CASSPLQGFRETQYF.

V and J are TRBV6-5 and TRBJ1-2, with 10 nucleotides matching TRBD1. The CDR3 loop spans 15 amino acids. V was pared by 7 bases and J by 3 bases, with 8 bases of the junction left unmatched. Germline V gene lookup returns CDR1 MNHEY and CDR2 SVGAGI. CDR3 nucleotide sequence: TGTGCCAGCAAGTTTGTTGGGACAGGGGACTATGGCTACACCTTC. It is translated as CASKFVGTGDYGYTF.

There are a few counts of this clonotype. Here the CDR3 DNA reads TGCGCCAGCAGCCAAGATCGCCAGGGGATAACACGAGCCAAAAACATTCAGTACTTC. This gives the protein CASSQDRQGITRAKNIQYF. The chain combines TRBV4-1 with TRBJ2-4, with TRBD1 as a possible D gene (6 bases). V was shortened by 0 bases and J by 0 bases, with 18 bases between the two germline ends. Germline lookup yields CDR1 MGHRA and CDR2 YSYEKL. The CDR3 runs to 19 residues.

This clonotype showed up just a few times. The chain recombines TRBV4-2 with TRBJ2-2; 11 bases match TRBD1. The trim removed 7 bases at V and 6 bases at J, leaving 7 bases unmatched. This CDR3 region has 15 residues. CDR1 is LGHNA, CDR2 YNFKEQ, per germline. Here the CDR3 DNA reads TGTGCCAGCACCCTAGGACAGGGGGCTGCCGGGGAGCTGTTTTTT. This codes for CASTLGQGAAGELFF.

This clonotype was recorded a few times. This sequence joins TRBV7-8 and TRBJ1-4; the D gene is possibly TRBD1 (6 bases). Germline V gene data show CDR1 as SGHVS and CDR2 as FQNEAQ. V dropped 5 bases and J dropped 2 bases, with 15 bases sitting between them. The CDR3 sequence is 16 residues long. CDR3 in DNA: TGTGCCAGCAGCCAGCACAGGGTGAGGACTAATGAAAAACTGTTTTTT. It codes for CASSQHRVRTNEKLFF. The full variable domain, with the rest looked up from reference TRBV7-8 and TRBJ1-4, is GAGVSQSPRYKVAKRGQDVALRCDPISGHVSLFWYQQALGQGPEFLTYFQNEAQLDKSGLPSDRFFAERPEGSVSTLKIQRTQQEDSAVYLCASSQHRVRTNEKLFFGSGTQLSVL.

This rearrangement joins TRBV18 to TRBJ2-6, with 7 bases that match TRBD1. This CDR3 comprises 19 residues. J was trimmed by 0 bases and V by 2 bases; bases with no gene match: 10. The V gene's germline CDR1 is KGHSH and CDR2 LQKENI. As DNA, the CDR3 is TGTGCCAGCTCACCAAGTGTGGGACAGCCCAGCTCTGGGGCCAACGTCCTGACTTTC. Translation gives CASSPSVGQPSSGANVLTF.

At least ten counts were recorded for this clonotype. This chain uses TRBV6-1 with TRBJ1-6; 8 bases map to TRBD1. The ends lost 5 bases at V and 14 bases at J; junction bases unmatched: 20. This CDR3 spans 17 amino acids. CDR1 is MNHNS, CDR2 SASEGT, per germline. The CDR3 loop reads CASSYPRLPGQATTLHF. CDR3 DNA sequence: TGTGCCAGCAGTTACCCACGCCTGCCGGGACAGGCGACCACCCTCCACTTT.